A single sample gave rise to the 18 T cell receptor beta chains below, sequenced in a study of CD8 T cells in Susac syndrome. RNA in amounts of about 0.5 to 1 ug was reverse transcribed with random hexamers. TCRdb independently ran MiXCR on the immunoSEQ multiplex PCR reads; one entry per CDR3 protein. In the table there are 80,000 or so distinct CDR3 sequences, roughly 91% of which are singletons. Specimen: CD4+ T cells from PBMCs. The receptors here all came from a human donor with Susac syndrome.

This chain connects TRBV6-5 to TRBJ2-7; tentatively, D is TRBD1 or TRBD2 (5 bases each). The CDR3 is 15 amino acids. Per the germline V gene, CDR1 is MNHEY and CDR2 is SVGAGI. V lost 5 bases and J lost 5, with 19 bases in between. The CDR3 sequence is CASSTRTQGVDEQYF. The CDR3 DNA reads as TGTGCCAGCAGTACGAGGACCCAGGGAGTCGACGAGCAGTACTTC.

CDR3 region: CASKASGVGRETQYF. CDR3 in DNA: TGTGCCAGTAAAGCGAGCGGGGTCGGGAGGGAGACCCAGTACTTC. The chain carries TRBV19 and TRBJ2-5; 7 positions match TRBD2. Trimming cost V 7 bases and J 5 bases; bases outside gene matches: 13. The CDR3 covers 15 residues. The germline V gene encodes CDR1 LNHDA and CDR2 SQIVND (reference sequence).

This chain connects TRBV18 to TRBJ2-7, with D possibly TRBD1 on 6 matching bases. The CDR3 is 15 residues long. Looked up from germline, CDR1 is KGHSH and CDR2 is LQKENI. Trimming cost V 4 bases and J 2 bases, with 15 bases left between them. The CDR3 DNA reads TGTGCCAGCTCACTCCCGGGACAAACCGCCTACGAGCAGTACTTC. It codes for CASSLPGQTAYEQYF.

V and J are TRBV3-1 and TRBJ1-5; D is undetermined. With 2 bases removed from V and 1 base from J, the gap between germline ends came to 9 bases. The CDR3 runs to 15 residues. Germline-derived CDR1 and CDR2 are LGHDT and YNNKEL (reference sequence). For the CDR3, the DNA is TGTGCCAGCAGCCAATTCCAAGGGAGCAATCAGCCCCAGCATTTT. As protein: CASSQFQGSNQPQHF.

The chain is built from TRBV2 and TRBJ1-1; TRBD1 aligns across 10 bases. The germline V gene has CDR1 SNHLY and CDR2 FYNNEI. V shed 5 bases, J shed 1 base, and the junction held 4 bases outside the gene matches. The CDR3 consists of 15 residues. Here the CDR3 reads CASSRQGAGNTEAFF. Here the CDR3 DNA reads TGTGCCAGCAGTCGACAGGGGGCGGGGAACACTGAAGCTTTCTTT.

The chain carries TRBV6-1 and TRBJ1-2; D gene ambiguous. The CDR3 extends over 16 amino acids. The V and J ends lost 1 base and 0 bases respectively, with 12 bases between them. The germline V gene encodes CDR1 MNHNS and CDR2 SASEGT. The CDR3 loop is CASSEGYGRANYGYTF. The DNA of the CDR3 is TGTGCCAGCAGTGAAGGTTACGGCCGAGCTAACTATGGCTACACCTTC.

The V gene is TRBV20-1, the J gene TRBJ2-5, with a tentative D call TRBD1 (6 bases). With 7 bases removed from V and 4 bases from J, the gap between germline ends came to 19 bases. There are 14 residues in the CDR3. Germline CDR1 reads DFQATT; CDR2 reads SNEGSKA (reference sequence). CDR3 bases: TGCAGTGTACGGGACACACATACCAGAGAGACCCAGTACTTC. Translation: CSVRDTHTRETQYF.

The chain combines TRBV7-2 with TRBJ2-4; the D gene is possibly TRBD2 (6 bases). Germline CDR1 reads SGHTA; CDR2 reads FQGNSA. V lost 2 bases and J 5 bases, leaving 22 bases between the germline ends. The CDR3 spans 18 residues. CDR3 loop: CASSLRVRDSGRQNIQYF. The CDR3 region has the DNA TGTGCCAGCAGCTTAAGAGTGAGGGACTCGGGAAGGCAAAACATTCAGTACTTC.

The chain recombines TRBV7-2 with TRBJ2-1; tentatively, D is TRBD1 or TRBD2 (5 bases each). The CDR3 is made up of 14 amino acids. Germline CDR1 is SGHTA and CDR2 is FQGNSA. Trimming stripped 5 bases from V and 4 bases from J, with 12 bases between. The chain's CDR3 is CASSNSGRYNEQFF. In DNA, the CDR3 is TGTGCCAGCAGCAATTCGGGACGTTACAATGAGCAGTTCTTC. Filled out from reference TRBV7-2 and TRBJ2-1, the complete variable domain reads GAGVSQSPSNKVTEKGKDVELRCDPISGHTALYWYRQSLGQGLEFLIYFQGNSAPDKSGLPSDRFSAERTGGSVSTLTIQRTQQEDSAVYLCASSNSGRYNEQFFGPGTRLTVL.

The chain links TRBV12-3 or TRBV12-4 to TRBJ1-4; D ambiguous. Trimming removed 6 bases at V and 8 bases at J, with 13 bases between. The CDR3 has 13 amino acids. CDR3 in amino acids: CASRSRPPEKLFF. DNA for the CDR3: TGTGCCAGCAGGTCCCGACCCCCCGAAAAACTGTTTTTT.

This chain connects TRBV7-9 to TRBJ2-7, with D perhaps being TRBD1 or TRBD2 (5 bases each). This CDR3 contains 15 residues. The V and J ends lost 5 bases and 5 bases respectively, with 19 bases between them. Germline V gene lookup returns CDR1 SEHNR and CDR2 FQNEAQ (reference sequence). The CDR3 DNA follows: TGTGCCAGCAGCCCCCAGCGGCAGGGTATGGACGAGCAGTACTTC. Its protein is CASSPQRQGMDEQYF.

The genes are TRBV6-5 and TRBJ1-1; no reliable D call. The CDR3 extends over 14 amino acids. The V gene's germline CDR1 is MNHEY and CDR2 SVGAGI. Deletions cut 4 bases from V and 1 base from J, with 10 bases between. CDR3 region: CASSSDIWNTEAFF. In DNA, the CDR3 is TGTGCCAGCAGTTCAGATATTTGGAACACTGAAGCTTTCTTT.

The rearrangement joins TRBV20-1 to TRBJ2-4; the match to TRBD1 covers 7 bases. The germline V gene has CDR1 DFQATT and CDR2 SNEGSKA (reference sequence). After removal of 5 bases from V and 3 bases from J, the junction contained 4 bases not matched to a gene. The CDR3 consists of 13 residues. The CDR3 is CSAARDSKNIQYF. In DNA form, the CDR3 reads TGCAGTGCTGCCCGGGACAGCAAAAACATTCAGTACTTC.

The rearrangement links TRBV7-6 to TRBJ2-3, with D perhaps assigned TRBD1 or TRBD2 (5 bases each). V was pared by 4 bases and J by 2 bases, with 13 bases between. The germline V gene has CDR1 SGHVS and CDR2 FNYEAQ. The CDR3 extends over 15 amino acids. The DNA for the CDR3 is TGTGCCAGCAGCTCAGGGATGGGACCCACAGATACGCAGTATTTT. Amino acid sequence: CASSSGMGPTDTQYF.

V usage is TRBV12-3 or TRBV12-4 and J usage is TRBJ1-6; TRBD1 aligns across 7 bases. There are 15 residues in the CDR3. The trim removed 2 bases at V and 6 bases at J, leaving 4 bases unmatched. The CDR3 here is CASSLPGQPNSPLHF. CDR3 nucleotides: TGTGCCAGCAGTTTACCGGGACAGCCTAATTCACCCCTCCACTTT.

This CDR3 is CSVRGPTDTQYF. The CDR3 DNA sequence: TGCAGCGTTCGTGGCCCCACAGATACGCAGTATTTT. The genes are TRBV29-1 and TRBJ2-3; the D is unclear. The germline V gene encodes CDR1 SQVTM and CDR2 ANQGSEA. The CDR3 sequence is 12 residues long. V was trimmed by 5 bases and J by 2 bases, leaving 8 bases between them.

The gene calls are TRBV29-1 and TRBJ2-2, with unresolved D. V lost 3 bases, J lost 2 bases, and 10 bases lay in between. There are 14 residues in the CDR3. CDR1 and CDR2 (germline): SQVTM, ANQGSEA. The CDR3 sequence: CSVDWAVNTGELFF. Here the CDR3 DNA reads TGCAGCGTTGATTGGGCAGTTAACACCGGGGAGCTGTTTTTT.

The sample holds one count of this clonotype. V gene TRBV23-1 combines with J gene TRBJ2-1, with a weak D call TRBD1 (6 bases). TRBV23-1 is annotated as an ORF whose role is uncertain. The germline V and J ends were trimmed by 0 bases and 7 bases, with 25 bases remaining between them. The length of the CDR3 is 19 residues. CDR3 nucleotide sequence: TGCGCCAGCAGTCAATCGATAGGGAGCGCCGACAGGAGAGGAAATGAGCAGTTCTTC. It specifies CASSQSIGSADRRGNEQFF.